The 2 T cell receptor beta chains reported below all come from one sample, sequenced in a study of blood T cell repertoires in COVID-19. Assay used: immunoSEQ multiplex PCR; TCRdb lists only in-frame clones, some missing. The sample includes around 420,000 clones, approximately 86% of them seen just once. Sequenced: PBMCs or T cells enriched from blood (not recorded which). The receptors stem from a woman in her thirties or forties with acute COVID-19.

The genes are TRBV19 and TRBJ1-1; no reliable D call. The CDR3 spans 11 residues. Trimming stripped 7 bases from V and 5 bases from J, with 8 bases between. Looked up from germline, CDR1 is LNHDA and CDR2 is SQIVND (reference sequence). The CDR3 DNA sequence: TGTGCCAGTAAACAGACGACTGAAGCTTTCTTT. Translating gives CASKQTTEAFF.

V is TRBV2 and J is TRBJ2-1; 8 bases fit TRBD2. Germline assignment: CDR1 SNHLY and CDR2 FYNNEI. Unmatched junction bases numbered 14, after V lost 8 bases and J lost 14 bases. The CDR3 is 13 amino acids. CDR3 loop: CASAVRRGEREFF. As DNA, the CDR3 is TGTGCCAGCGCGGTCCGGCGGGGGGAGAGGGAGTTCTTC.